The present T cell receptor beta chain was sequenced within a study of T-cell memory formation after mild COVID-19. Study at large: TCR clusters showed largely donor specificity. Study conclusions and caveats: Contracting CD4+ clones lay largely in CM and EM, with CD8+ ones residing in EMRA.

Using constant-segment primers, 5'RACE produced TCR alpha and TCR beta cDNA libraries carrying sample barcodes and UMIs. TCRdb recomputed calls from the 5' RACE reads with MiXCR, one row per CDR3 protein. Of more than 250,000 distinct CDR3 sequences listed, roughly 17% are singletons. For this clonotype: Its target is unknown.

The V gene's germline CDR1 is SGHTA and CDR2 FQGNSA. There are 12 residues in the CDR3. V lost 5 bases to trimming and J lost 4 bases, with 7 bases between them. This receptor was identified in a man aged 18 to 30 who had mild COVID-19 (a few samples of this study predate the infection). Cell type and time point are not known. This chain connects TRBV7-2 to TRBJ2-3; D not resolved. Sequencing was carried out using PBMCs or a T cell subset sorted from them (not recorded which). CDR3 residues: CASSPAADTQYF. CDR3 nucleotides: TGTGCCAGCAGCCCCGCGGCAGATACGCAGTATTTT. Variable domain in full (rest from reference TRBV7-2 and TRBJ2-3): GAGVSQSPSNKVTEKGKDVELRCDPISGHTALYWYRQSLGQGLEFLIYFQGNSAPDKSGLPSDRFSAERTGGSVSTLTIQRTQQEDSAVYLCASSPAADTQYFGPGTRLTVL.